The T cell receptor (beta chain) described here comes from a study of blood T cell repertoires in COVID-19. Sequencing used immunoSEQ multiplex PCR; TCRdb keeps in-frame clones, though not all of them. This table holds around 250,000 clones, 82% found once. CDR3 length: 15 amino acids. CDR1 and CDR2 from the germline V gene are SSHAT and FNYEAQ (reference sequence). About this clone: The junction departs from the called germline gene at one end, perhaps through a read error.

The receptor comes from a woman aged 18-30 years with acute or convalescent COVID-19. The sample consisted of peripheral blood. The chain recombines TRBV7-7 with TRBJ2-7, with 10 positions matching TRBD2. This CDR3 is CASSEGLADSYEQYF. CDR3 nucleotides: TGTGCTAGCAGCGAAGGACTAGCGGATTCCTACGAGCAGTACTTC.